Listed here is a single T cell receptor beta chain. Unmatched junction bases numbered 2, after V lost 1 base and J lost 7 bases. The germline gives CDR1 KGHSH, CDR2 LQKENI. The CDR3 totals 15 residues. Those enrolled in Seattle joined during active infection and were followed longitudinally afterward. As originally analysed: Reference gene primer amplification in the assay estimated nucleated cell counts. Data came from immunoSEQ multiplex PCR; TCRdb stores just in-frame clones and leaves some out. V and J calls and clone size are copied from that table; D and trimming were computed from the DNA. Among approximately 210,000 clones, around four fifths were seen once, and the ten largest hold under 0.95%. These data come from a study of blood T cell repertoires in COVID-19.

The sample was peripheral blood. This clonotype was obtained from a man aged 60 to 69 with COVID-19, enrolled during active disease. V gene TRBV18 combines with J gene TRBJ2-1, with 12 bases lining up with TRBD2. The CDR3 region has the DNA TGTGCCAGCTCACCACTGACTAGCGGGAGTAATGAGCAGTTCTTC. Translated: CASSPLTSGSNEQFF.